This T cell receptor beta chain was found in a study of blood T cells in healthy people across ages. PCR was performed a second time for about 7 to 11 cycles using a sample-barcoded 5' primer and a J-beta primer mix. Researchers report that a template-switch adaptor with 12 random nucleotides tagged each cDNA molecule. Using its own MiXCR run on the 5' RACE reads, TCRdb lists one record per CDR3 protein. This table holds around 690,000 distinct CDR3 sequences, 58% found once. Trimming removed 0 bases at V and 8 bases at J, with 16 bases between. The germline CDR1 and CDR2 sequences are LGHDT and YNNKEL (reference sequence). The CDR3 contains 15 residues. PBMCs numbering at least 6.5 million were isolated per sample.

This chain links TRBV3-1 with TRBJ1-2, with D tentatively TRBD1 (6 bases). The source is a man aged 55 to 70 in good health. Sequenced input: blood. The CDR3 DNA follows: TGTGCCAGCAGCCAAGAAGGACAGCGCACGGGGGGCTACACCTTC. This codes for CASSQEGQRTGGYTF.